This is a list of T cell receptor beta chains from one sample in a study of metastatic and nonmetastatic thyroid tumors. TCRdb re-analyzed the PCR reads through MiXCR. Of around 17,000 clones in the sample, 9.5% to 15% were seen once. The specimen was blood. The receptor source for this set is a female donor with papillary thyroid cancer or a benign thyroid nodule (not recorded which). Some clones in this sample may be carry-over from other donors' samples. The conserved cysteine and the conserved F or W are not part of the CDR3 here.

v_gene: TRBV20-1
j_gene: TRBJ2-5
len: 12
CDR3aa: SASGAVLKETQY

v_gene: TRBV7-8
j_gene: TRBJ2-5
len: 12
CDR3aa: ASSLTSGGETQY

v_gene: TRBV5-1
j_gene: TRBJ1-2
len: 13
CDR3aa: ASSLVGQANYGYT

v_gene: TRBV10-3
j_gene: TRBJ2-7
len: 13
CDR3aa: AISESGQGAYEQY

v_gene: TRBV20-1
j_gene: TRBJ2-6
len: 15
CDR3aa: SARDLDGETGANVLT

v_gene: TRBV6-4
j_gene: TRBJ1-2
len: 11
CDR3aa: ASSDGLWHGYT

v_gene: TRBV6-4
j_gene: TRBJ2-1
len: 14
CDR3aa: VSSDSGWGSYNEQF

v_gene: TRBV27
j_gene: TRBJ1-2
len: 14
CDR3aa: ASSLDRLGGYYGYT

v_gene: TRBV18
j_gene: TRBJ1-6
len: 13
CDR3aa: ASSPSTDNNSPLH

v_gene: TRBV27
j_gene: TRBJ2-5
len: 13
CDR3aa: ASKSGTSGGETQY

v_gene: TRBV6-2/TRBV6-3
j_gene: TRBJ2-7
len: 14
CDR3aa: SSRPRIRGASYEQY

v_gene: TRBV29-1
j_gene: TRBJ2-7
len: 10
CDR3aa: SVWTTLGEQY

v_gene: TRBV18
j_gene: TRBJ2-1
len: 10
CDR3aa: ASSPGNNEQF

v_gene: TRBV14
j_gene: TRBJ2-3
len: 18
CDR3aa: ASSQDTLQFGAGWADTQY

v_gene: TRBV13
j_gene: TRBJ1-2
len: 16
CDR3aa: ASSPKSNSGQGAFGYT

v_gene: TRBV4-1
j_gene: TRBJ2-5
len: 14
CDR3aa: ASSQGLAGGGETQY

v_gene: TRBV30
j_gene: TRBJ1-3
len: 13
CDR3aa: AWEHYSGGGNTIY

v_gene: TRBV29-1
j_gene: TRBJ1-1
len: 11
CDR3aa: SVGEYSNTEAF

v_gene: TRBV7-2
j_gene: TRBJ2-5
len: 10
CDR3aa: ARRLVLETQY

v_gene: TRBV2
j_gene: TRBJ1-2
len: 13
CDR3aa: ASYPGQGEQRGYT

v_gene: TRBV19
j_gene: TRBJ1-5
len: 12
CDR3aa: ASSWQYSNQPQH

v_gene: TRBV3-1
j_gene: TRBJ2-1
len: 12
CDR3aa: ASSPGLAGEEQF

v_gene: TRBV6-1
j_gene: TRBJ1-1
len: 11
CDR3aa: ASHGLSNTEAF

v_gene: TRBV2
j_gene: TRBJ2-2
len: 12
CDR3aa: ASMKYRLSGELF

v_gene: TRBV11-3
j_gene: TRBJ2-7
len: 13
CDR3aa: ASSSCTSGPYEQY

v_gene: TRBV6-2/TRBV6-3
j_gene: TRBJ1-1
len: 11
CDR3aa: ASIQQGYTEAF

v_gene: TRBV2
j_gene: TRBJ2-7
len: 12
CDR3aa: ASSATSFGVEQY

v_gene: TRBV9
j_gene: TRBJ1-3
len: 13
CDR3aa: ASSVAGFGGNTIY

v_gene: TRBV5-5
j_gene: TRBJ2-5
len: 12
CDR3aa: ASSLVGRGETQY

v_gene: TRBV28
j_gene: TRBJ2-7
len: 12
CDR3aa: ASRSDWKVYEQY

v_gene: TRBV27
j_gene: TRBJ2-1
len: 14
CDR3aa: ASSSVAGATYNEQF

v_gene: TRBV5-6
j_gene: TRBJ1-2
len: 15
CDR3aa: ASSSSGGQFYDYGYT

v_gene: TRBV9
j_gene: TRBJ1-6
len: 14
CDR3aa: ASSADRGSPNSPLH

v_gene: TRBV7-9
j_gene: TRBJ2-1
len: 13
CDR3aa: ASSPTSGALNEQF

v_gene: TRBV24-1
j_gene: TRBJ2-1
len: 16
CDR3aa: ATSDRRTSGFSYNEQF

v_gene: TRBV4-2
j_gene: TRBJ2-7
len: 11
CDR3aa: ASSQDPHYEQY

v_gene: TRBV12-3/TRBV12-4
j_gene: TRBJ1-1
len: 12
CDR3aa: ASSLRGINTEAF

v_gene: TRBV5-1
j_gene: TRBJ1-3
len: 12
CDR3aa: ASSLDRVGNTIY

v_gene: TRBV5-4
j_gene: TRBJ1-1
len: 10
CDR3aa: ASSPSGAEAF

v_gene: TRBV11-2
j_gene: TRBJ1-3
len: 12
CDR3aa: ASSLTGTGNTIY

v_gene: TRBV15
j_gene: TRBJ2-2
len: 14
CDR3aa: ATGRSRTGGSGELF

v_gene: TRBV7-2
j_gene: TRBJ2-1
len: 11
CDR3aa: TSSVQRENEQF